This T cell receptor (beta chain) was sequenced in a study of cytomegalovirus exposure and HLA in healthy donors. Looking at the study overall: Earlier results showed 117 million unique TCR beta sequences derived from roughly 200 million T cells.

A multiplex PCR was run with 60 Vbeta primers and 13 Jbeta primers. Sequencing used immunoSEQ multiplex PCR; TCRdb keeps in-frame clones, though not all of them. The sample shows 140,000 to 150,000 clones, 80% to 85% of them seen only once. In the case of this clone: At one boundary the junction diverges from the germline segment, which might be a read error.

Per the germline V gene, CDR1 is SEHNR and CDR2 is FQNEAQ (reference sequence). CDR3 length: 15 residues. The sample comprised PBMCs. V is TRBV7-9 and J is TRBJ1-1; no reliable D call. The TCR sequence derives from a male donor in good health and CMV-seronegative. CDR3 sequence reads: CSSSLHIAGNTEAFF. As DNA, the CDR3 is TGTTCCAGCAGCCTCCATATTGCGGGGAACACTGAAGCTTTCTTT.